Shown below are 2 T cell receptor beta chains from a single sample sequenced in a study of shared clonotypes between healthy human individuals (dated by TCRdb to the early 2020s). Library preparation was by the immunoSEQ multiplex PCR assay. TCRdb took this table from immuneACCESS and kept in-frame rearrangements with V and J called. Such tables lack part of the clones; where checked against another copy, unresolved V genes explain under half of the gap, and the rest is unexplained. A total of some 2 million clones appear in this sample, over 85% of them only once. Under 0.15% of the sample is in the top ten clones. The material sequenced was naive CD4+ T cells sorted from blood. The intended sense of this specimen's cell subset or site label: CD45RA+ positively selected. The receptors were gathered from a man between 18 and 29 years old in good health.

V and J are TRBV5-1 and TRBJ2-7; 7 nucleotides agree with TRBD1. The CDR3 is 14 residues long. With 5 bases clipped from V and 0 bases from J, the junction kept 5 bases outside the gene matches. Germline CDR1 SGHRS, CDR2 YFSETQ. The CDR3: CASRPTGTSYEQYF. The CDR3 DNA reads TGCGCCAGCAGGCCGACAGGGACCTCCTACGAGCAGTACTTC.

The chain's CDR3 is CASSQGGWQPQHF. The CDR3 nucleotides are TGCGCCAGCAGCCAAGGGGGTTGGCAGCCCCAGCATTTT. The rearrangement joins TRBV4-1 to TRBJ1-5, with D hard to call. The CDR3 covers 13 residues. V lost 1 base and J lost 7, with 8 bases in between. Germline V gene sequence: CDR1 MGHRA, CDR2 YSYEKL.